This T cell receptor (beta chain) was sequenced during a study of blood T cell repertoires in COVID-19. On the study more broadly: Spain, Italy and the United States supplied samples that represented acute and convalescent COVID-19. PBMCs, B-cell-depleted T cells, or T cells provided the cDNA or gDNA that made up the material.

Those enrolled, adults aged roughly 18 to 89 years, came from about two dozen US areas. Using immunoSEQ multiplex PCR, the repertoire was profiled, and TCRdb retains in-frame clones only, with some absent. The repertoire holds around 320,000 clones, with 90% to 95% as singletons. The germline V gene encodes CDR1 SGHDT and CDR2 YYEEEE. CDR3 size: 16 residues. Trimming removed 4 bases from V and 3 bases from J; junction bases left unmatched: 12. Sequencing was performed on PBMCs or T cells enriched from blood (not recorded which). The chain links TRBV5-6 to TRBJ2-5; 7 nucleotides agree with TRBD2. The TCR originated in a woman in her 30s who had been exposed to COVID-19. The CDR3 loop reads CASSPTDSRGEETQYF. The CDR3 DNA sequence: TGTGCCAGCAGCCCAACCGACAGCCGGGGGGAAGAGACCCAGTACTTC.